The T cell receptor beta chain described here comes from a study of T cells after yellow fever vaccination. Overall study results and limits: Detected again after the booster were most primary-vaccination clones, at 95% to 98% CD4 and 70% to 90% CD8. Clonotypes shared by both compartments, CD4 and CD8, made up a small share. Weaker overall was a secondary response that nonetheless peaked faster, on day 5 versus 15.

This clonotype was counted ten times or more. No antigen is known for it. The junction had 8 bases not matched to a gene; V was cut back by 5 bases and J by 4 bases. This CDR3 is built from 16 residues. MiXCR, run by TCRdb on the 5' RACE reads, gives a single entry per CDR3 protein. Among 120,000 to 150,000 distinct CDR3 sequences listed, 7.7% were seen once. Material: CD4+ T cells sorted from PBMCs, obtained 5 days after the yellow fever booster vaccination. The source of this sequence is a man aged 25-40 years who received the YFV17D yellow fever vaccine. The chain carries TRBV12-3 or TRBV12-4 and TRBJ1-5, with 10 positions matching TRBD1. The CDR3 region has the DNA TGTGCCAGCAGTCGCAAAGGACAGGGGGTAAATCAGCCCCAGCATTTT. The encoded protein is CASSRKGQGVNQPQHF.